These T cell receptor beta chains were read from a single sample in a study of blood T cell repertoires in COVID-19. Sequenced by immunoSEQ multiplex PCR; TCRdb stores in-frame clones only, minus some. The sample yields about 280,000 clones, roughly 90% seen once. The sample taken for sequencing was PBMCs or T cells enriched from blood (not recorded which). These receptors were taken from a woman aged 55-70 years who had recovered from COVID-19. CDR3s leave out the opening cysteine and the closing phenylalanine or tryptophan. The order of the fields is CDR3 protein, V gene, CDR3 length.

CDR3aa: ASSQESPLVAQPQH; v_gene: TRBV4-2; len: 14
CDR3aa: SVSEGQGAETQY; v_gene: TRBV29-1; len: 12
CDR3aa: ASSPDPGETQY; v_gene: TRBV19; len: 11
CDR3aa: ASSEKSGLAGVNEQF; v_gene: TRBV6-1; len: 15
CDR3aa: ASSPRRGQGPLGETQY; v_gene: TRBV6-6; len: 16
CDR3aa: ASSVQGAPQPQH; v_gene: TRBV7-8; len: 12
CDR3aa: ASSTGDAYGYT; v_gene: TRBV30; len: 11
CDR3aa: ASSLKRDGNEQF; v_gene: TRBV5-1; len: 12
CDR3aa: ASSLGQGNPL; v_gene: TRBV12-3/TRBV12-4; len: 10
CDR3aa: ASSLQDSYEQY; v_gene: TRBV11-3; len: 11
CDR3aa: ASSRDYFTDTQY; v_gene: TRBV7-9; len: 12
CDR3aa: ASTASREKLF; v_gene: TRBV6-1; len: 10
CDR3aa: ASSQDSGDISGNTIY; v_gene: TRBV4-2; len: 15
CDR3aa: ASSRTMGPIWETQY; v_gene: TRBV3-1/TRBV3-2; len: 14
CDR3aa: ASGDEDRWNEQF; v_gene: TRBV9; len: 12
CDR3aa: ASRALNNSPLH; v_gene: TRBV25-1; len: 11
CDR3aa: ASWTGKGGYT; v_gene: TRBV23-1; len: 10
CDR3aa: ASSFGRGYGYT; v_gene: TRBV12-3/TRBV12-4; len: 11
CDR3aa: ASSLGQINEKLF; v_gene: TRBV13; len: 12
CDR3aa: AWSLGTVQETQY; v_gene: TRBV30; len: 12
CDR3aa: ASSKNPDREETQY; v_gene: TRBV4-1; len: 13
CDR3aa: ASGLVVSGEAGGYT; v_gene: TRBV12-5; len: 14
CDR3aa: ASSLGQGTNSPLH; v_gene: TRBV5-1; len: 13
CDR3aa: ASSPRQGDYGYT; v_gene: TRBV7-2; len: 12
CDR3aa: ASSRNLEAGELF; v_gene: TRBV2; len: 12
CDR3aa: ASSVDVAGGGANVLT; v_gene: TRBV9; len: 15